This T cell receptor beta chain emerged from a study of pediatric ulcerative colitis. Sequencing used immunoSEQ multiplex PCR; TCRdb keeps in-frame clones, though not all of them. The sample comprises tens of thousands of clones, 71% of which are singletons, and about 16% rests with the top ten. In its sample, this clone was seen a few times. Its matching antigen is unknown. Germline V lookup: CDR1 SGHDT, CDR2 YYEEEE. This CDR3 is built from 14 residues. V was cut by 0 bases and J by 7 bases, with 11 bases left in between. Rectal tissue came from one to two pinch biopsies taken at colonoscopy. Before the diagnostic colonoscopy, ulcerative colitis patients were free of immunosuppressive medication. Broader study findings: Acute severe colitis showed lower rectal diversity from clonal expansions. Ulcerative colitis patients shared more blood-rectal clones than controls.

Material: gut tissue. The genes are TRBV5-6 and TRBJ1-5; perhaps TRBD1 as D (5 bases). The sequence derives from a boy between 10 and 17 years old with severe ulcerative colitis. CDR3 sequence (DNA): TGTGCCAGCAGCTTGGGACAGATAAACCAGCCCCAGCATTTT. It yields the protein CASSLGQINQPQHF.